This is a list of T cell receptor beta chains from one sample in a study of T cell repertoires in cytomegalovirus infection. TCRdb reanalysed the reads using MiXCR and keeps one entry per CDR3 protein. The table has fewer than 550,000 distinct CDR3 sequences, approximately 32% seen once; the top ten hold roughly 13%. Sequenced: PBMCs. These receptors were obtained from a human donor in good health (CMV status not recorded). Some clones in this sample may be carry-over from other donors' samples. CDR3s include the opening cysteine and the closing phenylalanine or tryptophan. D genes are given only for firm matches. Clone size appears in some rows only: once, few, many, or a class for an expanded clone.

D: .; V: TRBV7-8; size: few; J: TRBJ2-7; CDR3: CASSRMISYEQYF; DNA: TGTGCCAGCAGCCGCATGATCTCCTACGAGCAGTACTTC
D: TRBD1; V: TRBV28; size: few; J: TRBJ1-4; CDR3: CASSSPTKGAINEKLFF; DNA: TGTGCCAGCAGCTCCCCAACAAAGGGGGCCATTAATGAAAAACTGTTTTTT
D: TRBD1; V: TRBV12-3/TRBV12-4; size: .; J: TRBJ1-1; CDR3: CASSFGQGVITEAFF; DNA: TGTGCCAGCAGTTTTGGACAGGGGGTGATCACTGAAGCTTTCTTT
D: .; V: TRBV5-1; size: .; J: TRBJ2-7; CDR3: CASSLEDTIYEQYF; DNA: TGCGCCAGCAGCTTGGAGGACACAATCTACGAGCAGTACTTC
D: TRBD1; V: TRBV7-3; size: many; J: TRBJ1-6; CDR3: CASSLSPGQNSPLHF; DNA: TGTGCCAGCAGCTTAAGCCCGGGACAGAATTCACCCCTCCACTTT
D: .; V: TRBV12-3/TRBV12-4; size: .; J: TRBJ2-2; CDR3: CASSPGTENTGELFF; DNA: TGTGCCAGCAGTCCAGGGACGGAAAACACCGGGGAGCTGTTTTTT
D: TRBD1; V: TRBV2; size: .; J: TRBJ1-3; CDR3: CATAPGTATGNTIYF; DNA: TGTGCCACCGCCCCTGGGACAGCAACTGGAAACACCATATATTTT
D: .; V: TRBV20-1; size: few; J: TRBJ2-3; CDR3: CSARLSGQSTDTQYF; DNA: TGCAGTGCTAGGTTGAGCGGGCAGAGCACAGATACGCAGTATTTT
D: .; V: TRBV19; size: .; J: TRBJ1-5; CDR3: CASSIGADQPQHF; DNA: TGTGCCAGTAGTATCGGGGCGGATCAGCCCCAGCATTTT
D: TRBD2; V: TRBV7-2; size: .; J: TRBJ2-1; CDR3: CASSLGLAFPYEQFF; DNA: TGTGCCAGCAGTTTAGGACTAGCATTTCCCTACGAGCAGTTCTTC
D: TRBD2; V: TRBV20-1; size: few; J: TRBJ2-1; CDR3: CSARTSAGQEQFF; DNA: TGCAGTGCCCGGACTAGCGCCGGGCAGGAGCAGTTCTTC
D: .; V: TRBV12-3/TRBV12-4; size: .; J: TRBJ2-2; CDR3: CASSSWTGTGELFF; DNA: TGTGCCAGCAGTTCGTGGACGGGCACCGGGGAGCTGTTTTTT
D: .; V: TRBV4-1; size: .; J: TRBJ2-6; CDR3: CASSQDGQGGGANVLTF; DNA: TGCGCCAGCAGCCAAGATGGCCAGGGTGGCGGGGCCAACGTCCTGACTTTC
D: .; V: TRBV2; size: .; J: TRBJ2-6; CDR3: CASRDLDSSPGANVLTF; DNA: TGTGCCAGCAGGGACTTGGACAGCTCACCTGGGGCCAACGTCCTGACTTTC
D: .; V: TRBV5-5; size: few; J: TRBJ1-1; CDR3: CASSLLRGKNTEAFF; DNA: TGTGCCAGCAGCTTGCTACGGGGGAAAAACACTGAAGCTTTCTTT
D: .; V: TRBV28; size: .; J: TRBJ1-4; CDR3: CASSLIGTTNEKLFF; DNA: TGTGCCAGCAGTTTGATAGGAACAACTAATGAAAAACTGTTTTTT
D: .; V: TRBV12-3/TRBV12-4; size: few; J: TRBJ2-6; CDR3: CASSPRGSQVNSGANVLTF; DNA: TGTGCCAGCAGTCCACGTGGGAGCCAGGTTAACTCTGGGGCCAACGTCCTGACTTTC
D: .; V: TRBV7-2; size: few; J: TRBJ2-7; CDR3: CASSLHRGGGYYEQYF; DNA: TGTGCCAGCAGCCTCCATAGGGGAGGGGGGTACTACGAGCAGTACTTC
D: TRBD2; V: TRBV10-3; size: .; J: TRBJ2-7; CDR3: CAIRGGGPSSYEQYF; DNA: TGTGCCATCAGGGGCGGGGGGCCGAGCTCCTACGAGCAGTACTTC
D: TRBD1; V: TRBV7-9; size: .; J: TRBJ1-5; CDR3: CASSWEGQGQPQHF; DNA: TGTGCCAGCAGCTGGGAGGGACAGGGGCAGCCCCAGCATTTT
D: .; V: TRBV7-6; size: .; J: TRBJ1-3; CDR3: CASSLSRDTDSGNTISF; DNA: TGTGCCAGCAGCTTATCCCGGGACACTGATTCTGGAAACACCATATCTTTT
D: .; V: TRBV23-1; size: .; J: TRBJ2-7; CDR3: CASSQPASVGYEQYF; DNA: TGCGCCAGCAGTCAACCAGCTTCAGTGGGCTACGAGCAGTACTTC
D: .; V: TRBV7-2; size: few; J: TRBJ1-5; CDR3: CASSLVGGSPQHF; DNA: TGTGCCAGCAGCTTAGTCGGGGGGTCGCCCCAGCATTTT
D: .; V: TRBV5-1; size: .; J: TRBJ2-7; CDR3: CASSLDIRQGYEQYF; DNA: TGCGCCAGCAGCTTGGATATTAGACAAGGCTACGAGCAGTACTTC
D: TRBD1; V: TRBV24-1; size: .; J: TRBJ2-7; CDR3: CATSAPGQGDSYEQYF; DNA: TGTGCCACCTCGGCTCCGGGACAGGGGGACTCCTACGAGCAGTACTTC
D: .; V: TRBV27; size: few; J: TRBJ2-7; CDR3: CASKSGLSYEQYF; DNA: TGTGCCAGCAAATCTGGTCTCTCCTACGAGCAGTACTTC
D: .; V: TRBV7-3; size: many; J: TRBJ2-5; CDR3: CASSPSGLQETQYF; DNA: TGTGCCAGCAGCCCTTCGGGTCTCCAAGAGACCCAGTACTTC
D: .; V: TRBV12-3/TRBV12-4; size: .; J: TRBJ1-5; CDR3: CASTQGLGQPQHF; DNA: TGTGCCAGCACCCAGGGGTTGGGTCAGCCCCAGCATTTT
D: .; V: TRBV12-3/TRBV12-4; size: .; J: TRBJ2-7; CDR3: CASSRTHGDHEQYF; DNA: TGTGCCAGCAGTCGCACACACGGGGACCACGAGCAGTACTTC
D: .; V: TRBV7-6; size: .; J: TRBJ2-5; CDR3: CASSPRTAEETQYF; DNA: TGTGCCAGCAGCCCCAGGACAGCTGAAGAGACCCAGTACTTC
D: .; V: TRBV6-6; size: few; J: TRBJ1-2; CDR3: CASSFRPGGDYGYTF; DNA: TGTGCCAGCAGTTTCAGACCGGGAGGGGACTATGGCTACACCTTC
D: .; V: TRBV5-4; size: few; J: TRBJ2-3; CDR3: CASSETFTDTQYF; DNA: TGTGCCAGCAGCGAGACCTTCACAGATACGCAGTATTTT
D: .; V: TRBV7-8; size: many; J: TRBJ2-5; CDR3: CASSLSGGIQETQYF; DNA: TGTGCCAGCAGCTTATCGGGGGGCATTCAAGAGACCCAGTACTTC
D: .; V: TRBV19; size: .; J: TRBJ1-1; CDR3: CAAQGRGTEAFF; DNA: TGTGCCGCGCAGGGGCGGGGCACTGAAGCTTTCTTT
D: TRBD1; V: TRBV5-1; size: few; J: TRBJ1-1; CDR3: CASKRFTGTGRGEAFF; DNA: TGCGCCAGCAAGCGTTTTACCGGGACAGGGAGGGGTGAAGCTTTCTTT
D: .; V: TRBV12-3/TRBV12-4; size: few; J: TRBJ2-1; CDR3: CASSPSGTVGGLHEQFF; DNA: TGTGCCAGCAGTCCAAGCGGGACAGTGGGTGGGTTACATGAGCAGTTCTTC
D: .; V: TRBV6-6; size: few; J: TRBJ2-3; CDR3: CASSPSNPSTDTQYF; DNA: TGTGCCAGCAGTCCTTCCAATCCTAGCACAGATACGCAGTATTTT
D: .; V: TRBV20-1; size: few; J: TRBJ1-1; CDR3: CSARDSPIKNTEAFF; DNA: TGCAGTGCTAGAGACAGTCCAATAAAGAACACTGAAGCTTTCTTT
D: TRBD1; V: TRBV6-5; size: many; J: TRBJ1-6; CDR3: CASSYGTGVNSPLHF; DNA: TGTGCCAGCAGTTACGGGACAGGGGTAAATTCACCCCTCCACTTT
D: TRBD1; V: TRBV7-6; size: many; J: TRBJ2-4; CDR3: CASSLDRGHFLSF; DNA: TGTGCCAGCAGCTTGGACAGGGGGCATTTTTTGTCCTTC
D: .; V: TRBV12-3/TRBV12-4; size: .; J: TRBJ1-5; CDR3: CASSGTLGQPQHF; DNA: TGTGCCAGCAGTGGCACATTAGGACAGCCCCAGCATTTT
D: .; V: TRBV2; size: few; J: TRBJ2-1; CDR3: CASRHRSSYNEQFF; DNA: TGTGCCAGCAGACACAGGAGCTCCTACAATGAGCAGTTCTTC
D: .; V: TRBV6-5; size: .; J: TRBJ2-5; CDR3: CASSYSFSSAGGTQYF; DNA: TGTGCCAGCAGTTACTCTTTCTCTAGCGCCGGAGGGACCCAGTACTTC
D: .; V: TRBV6-1; size: few; J: TRBJ1-2; CDR3: CASPTLPGYGYTF; DNA: TGTGCCAGCCCGACGCTCCCCGGCTATGGCTACACCTTC
D: .; V: TRBV28; size: many; J: TRBJ1-5; CDR3: CASRRPTLQGGLSNQPQHF; DNA: TGTGCCAGCAGGCGTCCCACCCTCCAGGGAGGGCTTAGCAATCAGCCCCAGCATTTT
D: TRBD1; V: TRBV6-6; size: few; J: TRBJ1-5; CDR3: CASSYSPGGLSGNQPQHF; DNA: TGTGCCAGCAGTTACTCTCCAGGGGGCCTTTCAGGCAATCAGCCCCAGCATTTT
D: .; V: TRBV6-2/TRBV6-3; size: few; J: TRBJ2-7; CDR3: CASSFSSRDGVNYEQYF; DNA: TGTGCCAGCAGTTTTTCATCGCGGGACGGAGTAAACTACGAGCAGTACTTC
D: .; V: TRBV7-9; size: many; J: TRBJ1-5; CDR3: CASSPPNQPQHF; DNA: TGTGCCAGCAGCCCCCCAAATCAGCCCCAGCATTTT
D: .; V: TRBV30; size: few; J: TRBJ2-5; CDR3: CAWVGRGAPPAKETQYF; DNA: TGTGCCTGGGTGGGGAGAGGGGCCCCACCCGCCAAAGAGACCCAGTACTTC
D: TRBD2; V: TRBV7-6; size: few; J: TRBJ2-1; CDR3: CASSPSGGAFYNEQFF; DNA: TGTGCCAGCAGCCCTAGCGGGGGGGCCTTTTACAATGAGCAGTTCTTC
D: .; V: TRBV12-3/TRBV12-4; size: .; J: TRBJ1-2; CDR3: CASSFREPYPNYGYTF; DNA: TGTGCCAGCAGTTTCCGCGAACCATACCCTAACTATGGCTACACCTTC
D: .; V: TRBV7-2; size: many; J: TRBJ2-1; CDR3: CASSSQGKSGNEQFF; DNA: TGTGCCAGCAGCTCTCAGGGGAAGAGCGGCAATGAGCAGTTCTTC
D: .; V: TRBV11-2; size: .; J: TRBJ2-7; CDR3: CASSLGRHGTTYEQYF; DNA: TGTGCCAGCAGCTTAGGCCGCCACGGTACTACCTACGAGCAGTACTTC
D: TRBD2; V: TRBV27; size: few; J: TRBJ2-5; CDR3: CASRLGGGETQYF; DNA: TGTGCCAGCAGGTTGGGGGGAGGGGAGACCCAGTACTTC
D: .; V: TRBV24-1; size: .; J: TRBJ1-6; CDR3: CATSDHPRGSPLHF; DNA: TGTGCCACCAGTGATCACCCTCGGGGATCACCCCTCCACTTT